A single sample gave rise to the 27 T cell receptor beta chains below, sequenced in a study of radiotherapy plus CTLA-4 blockade in lung cancer. The assay was immunoSEQ multiplex PCR, and TCRdb's table has in-frame clones only and misses some. The sample includes around 95,000 clones, about 80% of them seen just once. Specimen: peripheral blood, collected from a patient treated with radiotherapy plus ipilimumab. Every receptor here comes from a human donor with non-small cell lung cancer who had stable disease on radiotherapy plus ipilimumab.

The J gene is TRBJ2-5, the V gene TRBV5-1; 8 bases align to TRBD1. The J call is in doubt because the DNA end fits TRBJ2-7 better. From germline, CDR1 is SGHRS and CDR2 YFSETQ. This CDR3 has 16 amino acids. The CDR3 DNA reads TGCGCCAGCAGCTGGAGAACAGGGGGTGTCCCCTACGAGCAGTACTTC. This gives the protein CASSWRTGGVPYEQYF.

This clone occurred a few times. V usage is TRBV28 and J usage is TRBJ2-7; 7 positions match TRBD1. The CDR3 runs to 15 residues. The germline V gene has CDR1 MDHEN and CDR2 SYDVKM. Germline trimming cut 4 bases from V and 3 bases from J; bases unmatched to any gene: 9. In nucleotides, the CDR3 is TGTGCCAGCAGTTCCCTAGAACGACAGGGCTACGAGCAGTACTTC. It yields the protein CASSSLERQGYEQYF. Complete variable domain (other parts from reference TRBV28 and TRBJ2-7): DVKVTQSSRYLVKRTGEKVFLECVQDMDHENMFWYRQDPGLGLRLIYFSYDVKMKEKGDIPEGYSVSREKKERFSLILESASTNQTSMYLCASSSLERQGYEQYFGPGTRLTVT.

The rearrangement joins TRBV19 to TRBJ1-2, with TRBD1 identical over 12 bases. The CDR3 covers 13 residues. With V trimmed by 6 bases and J by 5 bases, 1 base remained unmatched. Germline loops: CDR1 LNHDA, CDR2 SQIVND (reference sequence). CDR3 sequence: CASRGQGAYGYTF. CDR3 DNA sequence: TGTGCCAGTAGGGGACAGGGGGCTTATGGCTACACCTTC.

The chain is built from TRBV5-1 and TRBJ2-5, with 7 nucleotides matching TRBD2. Losses at the gene ends were 0 bases for V and 3 bases for J; bases not matched to a gene: 5. The CDR3 consists of 15 residues. From germline, CDR1 is SGHRS and CDR2 YFSETQ. The DNA for the CDR3 is TGCGCCAGCAGCTTGGCCGTGACTAGCAAAGAGACCCAGTACTTC. The encoded protein is CASSLAVTSKETQYF.

This chain connects TRBV10-3 to TRBJ2-1; TRBD2 aligns across 10 bases. CDR1 ENHRY and CDR2 SYGVKD come from the germline V gene. V shed 0 bases, J shed 4 bases, and the junction held 9 bases outside the gene matches. There are 18 residues in the CDR3. For the CDR3, the DNA is TGTGCCATCAGTGAGTCTTCGGTCATACTAGCGGGGTACAATGAGCAGTTCTTC. Translation: CAISESSVILAGYNEQFF.

The rearrangement links TRBV30 to TRBJ2-7; no clear D. CDR1 and CDR2 from the germline V gene are GTSNPN and SVGIG (reference sequence). The ends were cut back, 3 bases at V and 1 base at J, with 13 bases in the middle. This CDR3 comprises 14 residues. The DNA for the CDR3 is TGTGCCTGGAGGCAGGCACAGTCATCCTACGAGCAGTACTTC. Its protein is CAWRQAQSSYEQYF. Full variable domain (outside the CDR3, taken from reference TRBV30 and TRBJ2-7): SQTIHQWPATLVQPVGSPLSLECTVEGTSNPNLYWYRQAAGRGLQLLFYSVGIGQISSEVPQNLSASRPQDRQFILSSKKLLLSDSGFYLCAWRQAQSSYEQYFGPGTRLTVT.

This clone was detected a few times. The rearrangement uses TRBV4-1 and TRBJ2-7, with a tentative D call TRBD1 (5 bases). Trimming pared 4 bases from V and 5 bases from J, leaving 15 bases between. The CDR3 loop spans 14 amino acids. CDR1 and CDR2 from the germline V gene are MGHRA and YSYEKL. The CDR3 nucleotides are TGCGCCAGCAGCCCCCCCCTGAAGGGGAACGAGCAGTACTTC. This translates into CASSPPLKGNEQYF.

The chain uses TRBV7-2 and TRBJ2-2; D may be TRBD2 (5 bases). Trimming stripped 3 bases from V and 6 bases from J, with 11 bases between. The CDR3 covers 14 residues. CDR1 SGHTA and CDR2 FQGNSA come from the germline V gene. This CDR3 reads CASSLGLAAGELFF. CDR3 in DNA: TGTGCCAGCAGCTTGGGCCTAGCCGCCGGGGAGCTGTTTTTT.

The chain links TRBV28 to TRBJ1-1, with unresolved D. CDR1 and CDR2 (germline): MDHEN, SYDVKM. This CDR3 has 15 residues. Trimming left V 2 bases short and J 1 base short, with 11 bases between. The CDR3 DNA reads as TGTGCCAGCAGTTTAGCTGGGGTCAGGAACACTGAAGCTTTCTTT. This encodes CASSLAGVRNTEAFF.

This clone was seen a single time. Here the CDR3 DNA reads TGTGCCAGCAGCTTCCGGGACGGAAGTTACACAGATACGCAGTATTTT. Translated: CASSFRDGSYTDTQYF. The chain has TRBV7-9 and TRBJ2-3, with D possibly called TRBD1 or TRBD2 (5 bases each). The V end was cut by 3 bases, the J end by 2 bases, with 15 bases between. This CDR3 is 16 amino acids long. Per germline, CDR1 SEHNR and CDR2 FQNEAQ (reference sequence). Full variable domain (missing parts from reference TRBV7-9 and TRBJ2-3): DTGVSQNPRHKITKRGQNVTFRCDPISEHNRLYWYRQTLGQGPEFLTYFQNEAQLEKSRLLSDRFSAERPKGSFSTLEIQRTEQGDSAMYLCASSFRDGSYTDTQYFGPGTRLTVL.

A single count supports this clone. The gene calls are TRBV30 and TRBJ1-2; D not resolved. In germline, CDR1 is GTSNPN, CDR2 SVGIG (reference sequence). The CDR3 runs 11 residues. Deletions cut 5 bases from V and 8 bases from J, with 12 bases between. In DNA, the CDR3 is TGTGCCTGGTCCCCAGGCGCCGGCTACACCTTC. Its protein product is CAWSPGAGYTF.

This chain joins TRBV5-1 and TRBJ2-7; D unclear. V lost 2 bases and J 3 bases, leaving 12 bases between the germline ends. Germline-derived CDR1 and CDR2 are SGHRS and YFSETQ. The CDR3 extends over 14 amino acids. The CDR3 reads CASSFSAVDYEQYF. The CDR3 DNA reads TGCGCCAGCAGCTTCAGTGCAGTAGACTACGAGCAGTACTTC.

The rearrangement links TRBV28 to TRBJ1-2; D not certain. Trimming left V 5 bases short and J 8 bases short, with 9 bases between. The CDR3 is 11 residues long. Germline-derived CDR1 and CDR2 are MDHEN and SYDVKM. CDR3 bases: TGTGCCAGCAGTACGACGGAGGGCTACACCTTC. Translating it yields CASSTTEGYTF.

This chain uses TRBV27 with TRBJ2-5; D unresolved. V lost 0 bases, J lost 2 bases, and 4 bases lay in between. This CDR3 region has 13 residues. Germline lookup yields CDR1 MNHEY and CDR2 SMNVEV (reference sequence). The CDR3 DNA reads as TGTGCCAGCAGTTTATCGTGGCAAGAGACCCAGTACTTC. This translates into CASSLSWQETQYF.

This sequence joins TRBV28 and TRBJ2-7; a possible D gene is TRBD2 (6 bases). Germline V gene data show CDR1 as MDHEN and CDR2 as SYDVKM. This CDR3 is 14 amino acids long. Trimming cost V 5 bases and J 4 bases, with 15 bases left between them. CDR3 in amino acids: CASSDGTLVYEQYF. CDR3 in DNA: TGTGCCAGCAGTGACGGGACTCTCGTGTACGAGCAGTACTTC.

The V gene is TRBV4-2, the J gene TRBJ1-2; 7 bases match TRBD1. Germline loops: CDR1 LGHNA, CDR2 YNFKEQ. Germline trimming cut 1 base from V and 4 bases from J; bases unmatched to any gene: 9. The CDR3 has 16 amino acids. CDR3 sequence (DNA): TGTGCCAGCAGCCAAGGGGGATCTGACAGGGCCTATGGCTACACCTTC. Encoded protein: CASSQGGSDRAYGYTF.

This clone was detected a few times. This rearrangement joins TRBV7-9 to TRBJ1-1, with D hard to call. V lost 1 base to trimming and J lost 8 bases, with 8 bases between them. Germline V gene sequence: CDR1 SEHNR, CDR2 FQNEAQ (reference sequence). This CDR3 has 12 residues. The CDR3 nucleotides read TGTGCCAGCAGCTTAGGGGGTGGGGAAGCTTTCTTT. Its translation is CASSLGGGEAFF.

The chain links TRBV4-2 to TRBJ2-5; 9 nucleotides agree with TRBD1. Trimming took 5 bases from V and 1 from J; bases not matched to a gene: 2. This CDR3 is built from 14 residues. Germline V lookup: CDR1 LGHNA, CDR2 YNFKEQ. CDR3 coding DNA: TGTGCCAGCAGCTCGGACAGGGGCCAAGAGACCCAGTACTTC. Protein: CASSSDRGQETQYF.

This clone was detected only a few times. The chain carries TRBV5-6 and TRBJ2-7; D may match TRBD1 or TRBD2 (5 bases each). CDR1 is SGHDT and CDR2 is YYEEEE in the germline V gene. The CDR3 extends over 13 amino acids. Between the trimmed V and J ends, which lost 2 bases and 6 bases, there was a span of 12 bases. CDR3 loop: CASSFGARGEQYF. CDR3 DNA: TGTGCCAGCAGCTTTGGGGCCCGGGGCGAGCAGTACTTC.

The chain has TRBV7-6 and TRBJ2-5; 9 bases are a match to TRBD2. The CDR3 has 16 amino acids. V lost 5 bases to trimming and J lost 5 bases; unmatched junction nucleotides: 12. Germline-derived CDR1 and CDR2 are SGHVS and FNYEAQ. CDR3 protein: CASSPRVAGAGETQYF. CDR3 nucleotide sequence: TGTGCCAGCAGCCCCAGGGTAGCGGGGGCGGGGGAGACCCAGTACTTC.

With regard to this clone: The sample carries other DNA sequences with the same CDR3. This chain links TRBV7-9 with TRBJ1-4; 7 bases are shared with TRBD1. V shed 3 bases and J 5 bases; nucleotides not matched to a gene: 3. Germline CDR1 reads SEHNR; CDR2 reads FQNEAQ (reference sequence). The length of the CDR3 is 14 residues. CDR3 protein: CASSLGQRNEKLFF. DNA for the CDR3: TGTGCCAGCAGCTTGGGACAGCGCAATGAAAAACTGTTTTTT.

This clone was seen a few times. The chain employs TRBV5-8 and TRBJ1-2; D unclear. CDR3 length: 12 residues. CDR1 and CDR2 from the germline V gene are SGHTS and YDEGEE. The V gene lost 0 bases and the J gene lost 13 bases, with 13 bases spanning the gap. The CDR3: CASSLVTGTGTF. The CDR3 nucleotides read TGTGCCAGCAGCTTGGTTACCGGAACGGGCACCTTC.

The chain employs TRBV18 and TRBJ2-2, with TRBD1 matching over 7 bases. The CDR3 runs 18 residues. Germline CDR1 KGHSH, CDR2 LQKENI. Losses at the gene ends were 0 bases for V and 0 bases for J; bases not matched to a gene: 7. CDR3 sequence: CASSPPSRQGPNTGELFF. CDR3 in DNA: TGTGCCAGCTCACCACCGTCGAGACAGGGCCCGAACACCGGGGAGCTGTTTTTT.

The V and J genes are TRBV7-9 and TRBJ2-2; 7 bases agree with TRBD2. Germline CDR1 reads SEHNR; CDR2 reads FQNEAQ (reference sequence). Unmatched junction bases numbered 9, after V lost 5 bases and J lost 6 bases. This CDR3 region has 15 residues. CDR3 loop: CASSGGVLVAGELFF. In DNA form, the CDR3 reads TGTGCCAGCAGCGGGGGGGTGCTGGTGGCCGGGGAGCTGTTTTTT.

The chain employs TRBV14 and TRBJ1-6; unclear D gene. This CDR3 is built from 13 residues. Germline assignment: CDR1 SGHDN and CDR2 FVKESK. V dropped 3 bases and J dropped 12 bases, with 12 bases sitting between them. CDR3 DNA sequence: TGTGCCAGCAGCCAGACCACCGGGTTACCCCTCCACTTT. Translated, it gives CASSQTTGLPLHF. Combining the CDR3 with reference TRBV14 and TRBJ1-6 gives the whole variable domain EAGVTQFPSHSVIEKGQTVTLRCDPISGHDNLYWYRRVMGKEIKFLLHFVKESKQDESGMPNNRFLAERTGGTYSTLKVQPAELEDSGVYFCASSQTTGLPLHFGNGTRLTVT.

The chain is built from TRBV9 and TRBJ2-7; D might be TRBD1 (6 bases). CDR1 is SGDLS and CDR2 is YYNGEE in the germline V gene. This CDR3 region has 15 residues. V was cut by 4 bases and J by 2 bases, with 16 bases left in between. The CDR3 DNA reads as TGTGCCAGCAGCCCGAGGTTACAGGGCGCCTACGAGCAGTACTTC. This encodes CASSPRLQGAYEQYF.

This chain joins TRBV5-1 and TRBJ1-4; weak D call: TRBD1 (5 bases). V was clipped by 0 bases and J by 7 bases, with 10 bases between them. This CDR3 is 14 amino acids long. Germline CDR1 is SGHRS and CDR2 is YFSETQ. Written as DNA, the CDR3 is TGCGCCAGCAGCTTGGGAGGGGAGAGTGAAAAACTGTTTTTT. Its translation: CASSLGGESEKLFF.